The T cell receptor beta chain described here comes from a study of OX40 agonist ivuxolimab in advanced cancers. Study background: Ivuxolimab, an agonist antibody against OX40 (CD134), was given to patients. While on treatment, patients had intravenous ivuxolimab at 0.01 to 10 mg/kg every 2 weeks.

Only in-frame clones appear in the TCRdb table, and some are missing; sequencing was by immunoSEQ multiplex PCR. The sample contains around 74,000 clones, 85% of which appear only once. Samples of blood were obtained at baseline, on cycle 4 day 1, and on cycle 7 day 1. V lost 0 bases to trimming and J lost 0 bases, with 6 bases between them. Looked up from germline, CDR1 is SGDLS and CDR2 is YYNGEE. The CDR3 consists of 14 residues. The source is an adult with an advanced solid tumor such as melanoma, head and neck, liver or kidney cancer. Sample: CD4+ or CD8+ T cells sorted from blood, taken in a trial of the OX40 agonist ivuxolimab. This chain links TRBV9 with TRBJ1-1; D remains ambiguous. In DNA, the CDR3 is TGTGCCAGCAGCGTAGGTCCATTGAACACTGAAGCTTTCTTT. Protein product: CASSVGPLNTEAFF.